Following are 15 T cell receptor beta chains from one sample sequenced in a study of cytomegalovirus exposure and HLA in healthy donors. Both 60 Vbeta primers and 13 Jbeta primers went into the PCR. The method was immunoSEQ multiplex PCR; TCRdb's version includes in-frame clones alone and lacks a portion of them. The table shows hundreds of thousands of clones, with around 89% occurring only once. Material for sequencing was PBMCs. Source of these receptors: a woman aged 18-30 years in good health and CMV-seronegative.

The chain links TRBV6-5 to TRBJ1-4; 12 nucleotides match TRBD1. J was trimmed by 8 bases and V by 4 bases; bases with no gene match: 2. CDR1 and CDR2 from the germline V gene are MNHEY and SVGAGI. There are 14 residues in the CDR3. CDR3 amino acids: CASSWDRGREKLFF. CDR3 DNA: TGTGCCAGCAGTTGGGACAGGGGGCGGGAAAAACTGTTTTTT.

The gene calls are TRBV18 and TRBJ2-4; 11 nucleotides line up with TRBD1. The J segment lost 4 bases and the V segment lost 2 bases, leaving 1 base of the junction unmatched. The CDR3 loop spans 15 amino acids. Germline V lookup: CDR1 KGHSH, CDR2 LQKENI. The CDR3 DNA sequence: TGTGCCAGCTCACCAGGGACAGGGGGGAAAAACATTCAGTACTTC. Translating gives CASSPGTGGKNIQYF.

This clone was seen only a few times. The V and J genes are TRBV7-9 and TRBJ2-5; 8 bases are shared with TRBD2. The end of the DNA fits TRBJ2-7 better, so the J call may be wrong. Germline CDR1 SEHNR, CDR2 FQNEAQ (reference sequence). This CDR3 comprises 16 residues. The CDR3 DNA reads TGTGCCAGCAGCTTAAGGGTCCGGGAGGGTCGGCACGAGCAGTACTTC. It yields the protein CASSLRVREGRHEQYF.

The rearrangement joins TRBV27 to TRBJ2-7; 7 nucleotides match TRBD2. V shed 7 bases and J 3 bases; nucleotides not matched to a gene: 9. Germline V CDR1 and CDR2: MNHEY, SMNVEV (reference sequence). The CDR3 spans 14 residues. CDR3 bases: TGTGCCAGCATTATACCGGGACTATACTACGAGCAGTACTTC. This codes for CASIIPGLYYEQYF.

This chain links TRBV27 with TRBJ2-1; possible D gene TRBD2, 5 bases. CDR3 length: 14 residues. The V and J ends lost 4 bases and 7 bases respectively, with 14 bases between them. The V gene's germline CDR1 is MNHEY and CDR2 SMNVEV (reference sequence). This CDR3 is CASSSLMEVNEQFF. CDR3 bases: TGTGCCAGCAGTTCGTTAATGGAGGTAAATGAGCAGTTCTTC.

The J gene is TRBJ2-5, the V gene TRBV4-2; TRBD2 is a possible D gene (6 bases). CDR1 and CDR2 (germline): LGHNA, YNFKEQ. The CDR3 runs to 15 residues. The V end lost 1 base, the J end lost 2 bases, and 11 bases lay between the germline ends. The CDR3 DNA reads TGTGCCAGCAGCCAAGTGTTACGGGAGCAAGAGACCCAGTACTTC. Residues: CASSQVLREQETQYF.

The genes are TRBV2 and TRBJ2-2; 7 nucleotides align to TRBD2. Per germline, CDR1 SNHLY and CDR2 FYNNEI. This CDR3 has 15 residues. V dropped 5 bases and J dropped 2; count of bases not matched to a gene: 5. The CDR3, as DNA: TGTGCCAGCAGTTGGGAGGGGATTAACACCGGGGAGCTGTTTTTT. The encoded protein is CASSWEGINTGELFF. The whole variable domain, filled in from reference TRBV2 and TRBJ2-2, reads EPEVTQTPSHQVTQMGQEVILRCVPISNHLYFYWYRQILGQKVEFLVSFYNNEISEKSEIFDDQFSVERPDGSNFTLKIRSTKLEDSAMYFCASSWEGINTGELFFGEGSRLTVL.

V is TRBV2 and J is TRBJ2-3; D is ambiguous. From germline, CDR1 is SNHLY and CDR2 FYNNEI. There are 12 residues in the CDR3. V was shortened by 7 bases and J by 0 bases, with 5 bases between the two germline ends. In DNA, the CDR3 is TGTGCCAGCACTCTGAGCACAGATACGCAGTATTTT. This encodes CASTLSTDTQYF.

The chain has TRBV7-2 and TRBJ2-7; D might be TRBD1 (6 bases). Germline loops: CDR1 SGHTA, CDR2 FQGNSA. This CDR3 is built from 13 residues. V was cut by 5 bases and J by 6 bases, with 14 bases left in between. The CDR3 is CASSGRTAAEQYF. The DNA for the CDR3 is TGTGCCAGCAGCGGACGGACAGCGGCCGAGCAGTACTTC.

The chain couples TRBV2 to TRBJ1-2; D is ambiguous. Germline V gene sequence: CDR1 SNHLY, CDR2 FYNNEI. This CDR3 is built from 15 residues. The V end lost 2 bases, the J end lost 0 bases, and 10 bases lay between the germline ends. CDR3 in DNA: TGTGCCAGCAGTGAATGGAGTTCCTCTAACTATGGCTACACCTTC. Translation: CASSEWSSSNYGYTF.

The genes are TRBV19 and TRBJ2-5, with TRBD2 matching 8 bases. The V segment lost 4 bases and the J segment 7 bases; nucleotides outside the gene matches: 11. Germline CDR1 and CDR2: LNHDA and SQIVND (reference sequence). The CDR3 covers 15 residues. Here the CDR3 reads CASSTQAGVRTTQYF. CDR3 DNA sequence: TGTGCCAGTAGTACTCAAGCGGGAGTTAGGACGACCCAGTACTTC.

The CDR3 DNA is TGTGCCAGTAGTATCCTCTTCGACAGGGGGCTAACTAATGAAAAACTGTTTTTT. It codes for CASSILFDRGLTNEKLFF. V usage is TRBV19 and J usage is TRBJ1-4, with TRBD1 matching over 10 bases. V shed 3 bases and J 1 base; nucleotides not matched to a gene: 8. Looked up from germline, CDR1 is LNHDA and CDR2 is SQIVND (reference sequence). The CDR3 runs to 18 residues.

This sequence joins TRBV11-2 and TRBJ2-5; 11 bases fit TRBD2. The V gene's germline CDR1 is SGHAT and CDR2 FQNNGV. The V segment lost 6 bases and the J segment 0 bases; nucleotides outside the gene matches: 3. CDR3 size: 15 residues. In DNA, the CDR3 is TGTGCCAGCAGACGACTAGCGGGGCACCAAGAGACCCAGTACTTC. Translation: CASRRLAGHQETQYF.

This clone has only one observation. J is TRBJ1-1 and V is TRBV7-6; a weak D match, TRBD1 (5 bases). The CDR3 runs 17 residues. CDR1 and CDR2 from the germline V gene are SGHVS and FNYEAQ. The CDR3 DNA follows: TGTGAGCCAATCAAGCAGGGTTTTATCTCTATGAACACTGAAGCTTTCTTT. It encodes CEPIKQGFISMNTEAFF.

This clone was recorded a few times. CDR3: CASSKLDREKTGYTF. For the CDR3, the DNA is TGTGCCAGCAGCAAACTGGACAGGGAGAAAACGGGCTACACCTTC. The chain couples TRBV21-1 to TRBJ1-2; TRBD1 was called by the table and not checked on the DNA. TRBV21-1 is a listed pseudogene. The CDR3 has 15 amino acids.